Reported below is one T cell receptor (beta chain). The data belong to a study of blood T cell repertoires in COVID-19. Original analysis: For nucleated cells, counts were estimated from reference gene primer amplification. The data were produced by immunoSEQ multiplex PCR, yet TCRdb's version contains in-frame clones alone and is incomplete. D and trimming come from the DNA, and the V and J calls and clone size come from that table. The repertoire holds a few hundred thousand clones, with approximately 86% as singletons. Germline assignment: CDR1 KGHDR and CDR2 SFDVKD. The CDR3 loop spans 13 amino acids. V was pared by 4 bases and J by 4 bases, with 7 bases between.

The rearrangement links TRBV24-1 to TRBJ2-1; D unclear. This receptor was obtained from a man aged 40-49 years who had recovered from COVID-19. The sequenced sample was peripheral blood. The CDR3 sequence: CATSDPQYNEQFF. CDR3 nucleotides: TGTGCCACCAGTGACCCACAGTACAATGAGCAGTTCTTC.